This TCR beta chain was profiled in a study of CD8 T cells in ankylosing spondylitis. The study, taken as a whole, reports: Some of these motif variants have turned up before, in reports on reactive arthritis synovial fluid and blood. Disease-associated clones were CD8+ and fairly uncommon in peripheral blood. Blood of patients with ankylosing spondylitis appeared to be characterized by a TCR beta motif of eight highly homologous variants. Reported data indicate significant enrichment of disease-linked clones within matched ankylosing spondylitis synovial fluid.

This CDR3 is built from 17 residues. V lost 5 bases and J 0 bases, leaving 20 bases between the germline ends. Germline V gene data show CDR1 as DFQATT and CDR2 as SNEGSKA (reference sequence). Quantitative molecular-barcoded 5'-RACE generated the TCR beta libraries. Each CDR3 protein gets one entry after TCRdb re-called the 5' RACE reads with MiXCR. Of about 800,000 distinct CDR3 sequences in the sample, approximately 12% are singletons; the top ten hold roughly 0.51%. About this clonotype: The antigen remains unidentified.

The sequence was obtained from a male donor with ankylosing spondylitis. Sequencing was performed on blood, either unsorted or a sorted T cell fraction (not recorded which). V and J are TRBV20-1 and TRBJ2-4; no reliable D call. The CDR3 nucleotides are TGCAGTGCTCCCCTACCATTAAACCTACTAGCCAAAAACATTCAGTACTTC. Its protein product is CSAPLPLNLLAKNIQYF.